Sequencing of this T cell receptor (beta chain) was carried out in a study of technical replicates of blood from a handful of donors. Sequenced by immunoSEQ multiplex PCR; TCRdb stores in-frame clones only, minus some. The sample contains some 75,000 clones, approximately 96% of which appear only once. This receptor was obtained from a human donor in good health. Sequencing used T cells isolated from PBMCs.

The CDR3: CASSYSNGNEQFF. The CDR3 nucleotides read TGTGCCAGCAGTTACTCGAACGGGAATGAGCAGTTCTTC. The V call is TRBV6-6, the J call TRBJ2-1; D is ambiguous. Germline values: CDR1 MNHNY, CDR2 SVGAGI (reference sequence). This CDR3 has 13 residues. Trimming took 0 bases from V and 7 from J, leaving 7 bases between them.